The entry below gives a single T cell receptor (beta chain) sequence along with its context. Its target is unknown. This record belongs to a study of cytomegalovirus exposure and HLA in healthy donors. Study-level points and caveats: Earlier analysis found most TCR beta V segments productive about 90% or about 30% of the time. Roughly uniform depth of sequencing across donors was assumed in presence/absence analyses. Confirmation in vitro established that a few CMV-associated chains were specific for CMV antigens.

V lost 11 bases, J lost 4 bases, and 11 bases stayed unmatched. CDR3 length: 14 residues. Germline loops: CDR1 SEHNR, CDR2 FQNEAQ (reference sequence). Use of 60 Vbeta and 13 Jbeta primers characterized the PCR. Sequencing used immunoSEQ multiplex PCR; TCRdb keeps in-frame clones, though not all of them. The profile covers fewer than 130,000 clones, with approximately 82% appearing a single time and 13% taken by the ten largest. The sample was PBMCs. The chain combines TRBV7-9 with TRBJ2-1; 7 bases align to TRBD2. The receptor was isolated from a man aged 25-45 years in good health and CMV-seropositive. CDR3 amino acids: CAGGPKLAYNEQFF. As DNA, the CDR3 is TGTGCCGGAGGGCCGAAACTAGCGTACAATGAGCAGTTCTTC.